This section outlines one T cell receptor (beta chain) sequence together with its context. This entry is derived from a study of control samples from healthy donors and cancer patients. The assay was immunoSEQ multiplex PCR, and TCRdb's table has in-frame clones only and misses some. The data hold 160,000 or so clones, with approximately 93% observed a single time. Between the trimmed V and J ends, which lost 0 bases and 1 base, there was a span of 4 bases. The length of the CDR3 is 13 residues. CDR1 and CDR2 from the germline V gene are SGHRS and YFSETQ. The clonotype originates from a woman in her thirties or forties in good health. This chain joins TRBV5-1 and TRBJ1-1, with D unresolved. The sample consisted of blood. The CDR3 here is CASSLGWNTEAFF. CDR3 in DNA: TGCGCCAGCAGCTTGGGGTGGAACACTGAAGCTTTCTTT.